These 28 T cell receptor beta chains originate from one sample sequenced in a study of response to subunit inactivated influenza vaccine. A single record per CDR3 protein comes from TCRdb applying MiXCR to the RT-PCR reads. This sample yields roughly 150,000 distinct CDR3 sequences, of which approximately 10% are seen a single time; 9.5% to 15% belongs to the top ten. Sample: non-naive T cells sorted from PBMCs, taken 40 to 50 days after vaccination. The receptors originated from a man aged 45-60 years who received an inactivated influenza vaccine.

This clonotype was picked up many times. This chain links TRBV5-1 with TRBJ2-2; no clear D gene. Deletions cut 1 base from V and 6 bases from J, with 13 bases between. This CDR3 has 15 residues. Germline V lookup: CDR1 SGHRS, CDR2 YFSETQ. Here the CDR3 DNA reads TGCGCCAGCAGCTTGAAGGGCGCGATCCCCGGGGAGCTGTTTTTT. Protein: CASSLKGAIPGELFF.

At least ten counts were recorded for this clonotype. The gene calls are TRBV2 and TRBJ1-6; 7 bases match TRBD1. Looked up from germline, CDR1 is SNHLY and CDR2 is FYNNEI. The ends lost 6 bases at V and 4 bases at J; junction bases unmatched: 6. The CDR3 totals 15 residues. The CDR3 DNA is TGTGCCAGCAGCCTGGGACAGAAGTATAATTCACCCCTCCACTTT. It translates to CASSLGQKYNSPLHF.

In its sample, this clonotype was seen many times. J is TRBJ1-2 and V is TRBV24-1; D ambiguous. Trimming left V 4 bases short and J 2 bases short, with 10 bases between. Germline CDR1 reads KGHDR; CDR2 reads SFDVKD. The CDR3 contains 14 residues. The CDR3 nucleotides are TGTGCCACCAGTGAGGCAGACACCAACTATGGCTACACCTTC. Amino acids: CATSEADTNYGYTF.

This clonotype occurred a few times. CDR3 loop: CASSYRGAGVREQYF. In DNA form, the CDR3 reads TGTGCCAGCAGCTACCGCGGGGCGGGAGTAAGGGAGCAGTACTTC. The chain uses TRBV7-2 and TRBJ2-7; 7 bases fit TRBD2. Germline trimming cut 4 bases from V and 7 bases from J; bases unmatched to any gene: 13. Looked up from germline, CDR1 is SGHTA and CDR2 is FQGNSA. This CDR3 comprises 15 residues.

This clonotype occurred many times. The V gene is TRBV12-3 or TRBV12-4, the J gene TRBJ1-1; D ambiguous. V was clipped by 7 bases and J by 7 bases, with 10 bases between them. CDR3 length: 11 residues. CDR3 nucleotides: TGTGCCAGCACCACTTACAGTGAAGCTTTCTTT. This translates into CASTTYSEAFF.

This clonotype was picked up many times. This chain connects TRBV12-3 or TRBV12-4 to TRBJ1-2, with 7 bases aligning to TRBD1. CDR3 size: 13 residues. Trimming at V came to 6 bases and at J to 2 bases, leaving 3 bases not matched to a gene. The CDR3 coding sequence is TGTGCCAGCAGAAGGGACAGCAACTATGGCTACACCTTC. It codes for CASRRDSNYGYTF.

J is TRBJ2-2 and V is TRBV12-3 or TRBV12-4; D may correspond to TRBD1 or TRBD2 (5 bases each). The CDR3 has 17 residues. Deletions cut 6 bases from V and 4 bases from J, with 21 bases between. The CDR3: CASSRARGGWGTGELFF. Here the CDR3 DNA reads TGTGCCAGCAGCCGTGCCCGTGGGGGTTGGGGCACCGGGGAGCTGTTTTTT.

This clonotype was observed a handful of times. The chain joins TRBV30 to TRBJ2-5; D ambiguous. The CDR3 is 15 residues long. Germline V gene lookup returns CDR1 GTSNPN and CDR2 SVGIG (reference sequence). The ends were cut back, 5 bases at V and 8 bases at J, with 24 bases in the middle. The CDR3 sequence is CAWSPNLAVGGTQYF. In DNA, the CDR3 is TGTGCCTGGTCCCCGAACCTGGCGGTCGGCGGTACCCAGTACTTC.

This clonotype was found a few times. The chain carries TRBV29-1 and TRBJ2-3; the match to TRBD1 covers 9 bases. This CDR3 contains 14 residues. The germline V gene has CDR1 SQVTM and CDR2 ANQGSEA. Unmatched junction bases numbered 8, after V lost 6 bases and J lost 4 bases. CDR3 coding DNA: TGCAGCGTCGCCCGGGACAGGGTTCCAGATACGCAGTATTTT. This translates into CSVARDRVPDTQYF.

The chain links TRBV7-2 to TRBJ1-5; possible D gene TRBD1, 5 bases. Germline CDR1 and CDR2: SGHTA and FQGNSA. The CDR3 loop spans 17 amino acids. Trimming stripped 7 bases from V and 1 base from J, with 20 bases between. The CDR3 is CASTSGAAFGSNQPQHF. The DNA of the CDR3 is TGTGCCAGCACCTCCGGGGCGGCCTTTGGGAGCAATCAGCCCCAGCATTTT.

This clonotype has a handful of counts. CDR3 region: CSVGHRGLTDTQYF. In DNA form, the CDR3 reads TGCAGCGTTGGACATAGGGGGCTAACAGATACGCAGTATTTT. V usage is TRBV29-1 and J usage is TRBJ2-3, with 7 bases lining up with TRBD1. The V and J ends lost 4 bases and 3 bases, in that order; junction bases with no gene match: 7. The CDR3 is 14 residues long. The germline gives CDR1 SQVTM, CDR2 ANQGSEA.

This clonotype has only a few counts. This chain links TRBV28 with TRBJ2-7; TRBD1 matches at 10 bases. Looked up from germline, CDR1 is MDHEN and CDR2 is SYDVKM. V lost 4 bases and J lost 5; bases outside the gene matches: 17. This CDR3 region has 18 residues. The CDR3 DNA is TGTGCCAGCAGTTCACTAATTACCGGGACAGGGGTAAAGGACGAGCAGTACTTC. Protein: CASSSLITGTGVKDEQYF.

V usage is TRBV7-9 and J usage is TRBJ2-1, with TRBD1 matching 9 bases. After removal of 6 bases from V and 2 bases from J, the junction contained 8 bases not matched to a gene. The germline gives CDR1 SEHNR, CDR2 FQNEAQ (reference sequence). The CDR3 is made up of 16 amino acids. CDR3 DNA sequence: TGTGCCAGCAGTCCGACCCGGGACAGGGCCTACAATGAGCAGTTCTTC. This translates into CASSPTRDRAYNEQFF.

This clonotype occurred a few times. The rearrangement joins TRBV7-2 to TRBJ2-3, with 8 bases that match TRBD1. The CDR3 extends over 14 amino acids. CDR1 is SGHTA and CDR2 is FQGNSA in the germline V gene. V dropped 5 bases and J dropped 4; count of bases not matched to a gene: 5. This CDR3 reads CASSHRDRSDTQYF. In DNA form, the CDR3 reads TGTGCCAGCAGCCACCGGGACAGGTCAGATACGCAGTATTTT.

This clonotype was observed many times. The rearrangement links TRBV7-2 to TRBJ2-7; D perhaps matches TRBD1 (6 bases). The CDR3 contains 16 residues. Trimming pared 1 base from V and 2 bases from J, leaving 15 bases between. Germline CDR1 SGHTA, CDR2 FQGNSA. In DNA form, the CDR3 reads TGTGCCAGCAGCTTAGTAGGCAGGGGCCGTACCTACGAGCAGTACTTC. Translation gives CASSLVGRGRTYEQYF.

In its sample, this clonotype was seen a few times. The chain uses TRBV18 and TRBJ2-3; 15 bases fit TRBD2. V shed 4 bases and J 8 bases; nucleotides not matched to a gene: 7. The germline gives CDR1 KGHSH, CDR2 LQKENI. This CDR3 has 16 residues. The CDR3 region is CASSQPGLAGGRTQYF. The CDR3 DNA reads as TGTGCCAGCTCACAACCCGGACTAGCGGGAGGGCGTACGCAGTATTTT.

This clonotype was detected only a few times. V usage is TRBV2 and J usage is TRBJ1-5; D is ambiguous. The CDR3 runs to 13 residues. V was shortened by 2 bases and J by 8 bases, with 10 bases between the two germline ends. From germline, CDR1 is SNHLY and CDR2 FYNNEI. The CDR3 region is CASSEMPGEPQHF. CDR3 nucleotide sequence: TGTGCCAGCAGTGAAATGCCCGGGGAGCCCCAGCATTTT.

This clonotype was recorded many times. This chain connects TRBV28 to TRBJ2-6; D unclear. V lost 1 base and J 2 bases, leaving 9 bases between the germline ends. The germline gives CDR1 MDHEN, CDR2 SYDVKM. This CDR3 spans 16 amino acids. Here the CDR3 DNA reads TGTGCCAGCAGTTTATCTAGGGCCACTGGGGCCAACGTCCTGACTTTC. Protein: CASSLSRATGANVLTF.

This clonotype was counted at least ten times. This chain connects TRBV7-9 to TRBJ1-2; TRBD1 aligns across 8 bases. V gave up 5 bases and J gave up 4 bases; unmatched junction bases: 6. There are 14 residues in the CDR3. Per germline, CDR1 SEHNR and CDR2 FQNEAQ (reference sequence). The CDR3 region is CASSKGQGFYGYTF. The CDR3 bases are TGTGCCAGCAGCAAAGGACAGGGCTTCTATGGCTACACCTTC.

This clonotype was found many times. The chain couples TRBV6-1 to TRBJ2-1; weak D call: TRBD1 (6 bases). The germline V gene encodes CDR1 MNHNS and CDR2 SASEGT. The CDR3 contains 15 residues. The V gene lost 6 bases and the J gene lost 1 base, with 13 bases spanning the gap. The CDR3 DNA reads TGTGCCAGCAGCCCCGACAGGTATTCCTACAATGAGCAGTTCTTC. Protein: CASSPDRYSYNEQFF.

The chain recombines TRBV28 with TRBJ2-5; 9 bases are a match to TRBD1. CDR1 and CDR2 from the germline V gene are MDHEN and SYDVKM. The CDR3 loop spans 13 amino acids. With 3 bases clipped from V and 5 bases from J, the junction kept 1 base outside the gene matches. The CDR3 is CASSFGTGETQYF. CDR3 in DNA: TGTGCCAGCAGTTTCGGGACAGGGGAGACCCAGTACTTC.

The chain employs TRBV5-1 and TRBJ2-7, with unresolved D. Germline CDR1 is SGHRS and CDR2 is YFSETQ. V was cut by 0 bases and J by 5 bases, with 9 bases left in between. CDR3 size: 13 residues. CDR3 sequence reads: CASSLGSFDEQYF. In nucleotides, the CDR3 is TGCGCCAGCAGCTTGGGTAGCTTCGACGAGCAGTACTTC.

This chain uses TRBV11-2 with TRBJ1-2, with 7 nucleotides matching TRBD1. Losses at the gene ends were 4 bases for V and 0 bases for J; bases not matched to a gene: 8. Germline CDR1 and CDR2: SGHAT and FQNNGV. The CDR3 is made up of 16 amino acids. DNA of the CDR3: TGTGCCAGCAGCTCCCTCCGGGACAGACCTAACTATGGCTACACCTTC. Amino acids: CASSSLRDRPNYGYTF.

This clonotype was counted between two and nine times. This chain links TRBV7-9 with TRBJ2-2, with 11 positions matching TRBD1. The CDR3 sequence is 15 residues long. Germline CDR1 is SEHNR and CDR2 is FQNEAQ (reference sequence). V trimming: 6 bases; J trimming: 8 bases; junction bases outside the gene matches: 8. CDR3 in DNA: TGTGCCAGCAGTCAAGGACAGGGGGCCGGTGGGGAGCTGTTTTTT. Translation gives CASSQGQGAGGELFF.

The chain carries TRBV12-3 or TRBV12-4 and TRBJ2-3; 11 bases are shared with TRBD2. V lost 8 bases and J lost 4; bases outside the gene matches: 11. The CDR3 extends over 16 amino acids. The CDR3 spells CASGSGRAPSADTQYF. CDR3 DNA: TGTGCCAGCGGTAGCGGGAGGGCCCCGTCGGCAGATACGCAGTATTTT.

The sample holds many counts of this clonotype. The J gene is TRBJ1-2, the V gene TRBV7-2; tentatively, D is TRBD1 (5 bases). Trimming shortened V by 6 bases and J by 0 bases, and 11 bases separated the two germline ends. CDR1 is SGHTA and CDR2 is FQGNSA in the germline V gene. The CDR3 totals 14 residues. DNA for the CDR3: TGTGCCAGCAGAGGACAAGAAGCTAACTATGGCTACACCTTC. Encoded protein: CASRGQEANYGYTF.

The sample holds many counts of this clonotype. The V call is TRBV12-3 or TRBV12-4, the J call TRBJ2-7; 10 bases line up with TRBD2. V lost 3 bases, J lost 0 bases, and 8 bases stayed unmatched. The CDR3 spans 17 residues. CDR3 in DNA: TGTGCCAGCAGTTTGACGGGACTAGCGAGGGGCTCCTACGAGCAGTACTTC. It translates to CASSLTGLARGSYEQYF.

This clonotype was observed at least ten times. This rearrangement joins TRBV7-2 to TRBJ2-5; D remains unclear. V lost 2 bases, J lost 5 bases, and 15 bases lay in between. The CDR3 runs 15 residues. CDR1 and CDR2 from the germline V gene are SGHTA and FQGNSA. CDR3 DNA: TGTGCCAGCAGCTTAACCGTCAACCCCCGGGAGACCCAGTACTTC. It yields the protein CASSLTVNPRETQYF.